This record looks at one T cell receptor (beta chain) sequence and its context. The CDR3 contains 13 residues. V was cut by 0 bases and J by 4 bases, with 5 bases left in between. This entry belongs to a study of CD8 T cells in Susac syndrome. The RNA input was roughly 0.45 to 1 ug, and it was reverse transcribed with random hexamers. TCRdb recomputed calls from the immunoSEQ multiplex PCR reads with MiXCR, one row per CDR3 protein. The sample includes more than 65,000 distinct CDR3 sequences, approximately 96% of them seen just once. The sequenced sample was CD8+ T cells from PBMCs. The chain couples TRBV12-3 or TRBV12-4 to TRBJ2-3; D is uncertain. The TCR was taken from a human donor with multiple sclerosis. CDR3 amino acids: CASSLAPPDTQYF. The CDR3 coding sequence is TGTGCCAGCAGTTTAGCCCCCCCAGATACGCAGTATTTT.